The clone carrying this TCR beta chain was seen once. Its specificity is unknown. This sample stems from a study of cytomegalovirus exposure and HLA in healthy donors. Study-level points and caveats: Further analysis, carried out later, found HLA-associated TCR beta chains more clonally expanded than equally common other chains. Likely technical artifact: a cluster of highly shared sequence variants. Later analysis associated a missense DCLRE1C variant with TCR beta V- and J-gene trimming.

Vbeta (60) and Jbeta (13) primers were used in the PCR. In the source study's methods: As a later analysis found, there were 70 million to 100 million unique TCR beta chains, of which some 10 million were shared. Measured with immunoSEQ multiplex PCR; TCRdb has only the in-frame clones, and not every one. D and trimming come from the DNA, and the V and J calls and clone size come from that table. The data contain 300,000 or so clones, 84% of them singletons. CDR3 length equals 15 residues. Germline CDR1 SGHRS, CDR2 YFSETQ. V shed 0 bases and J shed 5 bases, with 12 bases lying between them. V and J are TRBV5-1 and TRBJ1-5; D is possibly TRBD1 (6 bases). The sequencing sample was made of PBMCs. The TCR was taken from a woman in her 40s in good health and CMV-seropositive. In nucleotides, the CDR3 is TGCGCCAGCAGCTTGGAGGGGGAGGGCCATCAGCCCCAGCATTTT. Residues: CASSLEGEGHQPQHF.